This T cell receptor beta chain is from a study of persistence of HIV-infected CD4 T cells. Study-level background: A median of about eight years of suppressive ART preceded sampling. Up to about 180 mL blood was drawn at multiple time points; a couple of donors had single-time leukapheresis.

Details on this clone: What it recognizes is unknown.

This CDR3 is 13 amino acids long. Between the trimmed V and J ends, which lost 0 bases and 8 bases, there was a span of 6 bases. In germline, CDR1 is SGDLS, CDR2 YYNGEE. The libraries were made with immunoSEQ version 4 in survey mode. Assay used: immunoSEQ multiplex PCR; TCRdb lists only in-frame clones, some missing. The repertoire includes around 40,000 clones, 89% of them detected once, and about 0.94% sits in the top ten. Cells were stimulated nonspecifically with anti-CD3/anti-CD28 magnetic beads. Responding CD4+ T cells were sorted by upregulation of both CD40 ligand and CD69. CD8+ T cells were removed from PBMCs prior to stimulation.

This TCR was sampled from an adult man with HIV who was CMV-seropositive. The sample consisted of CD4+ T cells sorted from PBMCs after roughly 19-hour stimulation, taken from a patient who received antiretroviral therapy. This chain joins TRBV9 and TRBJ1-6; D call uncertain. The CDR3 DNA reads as TGTGCCAGCAGCGTAGGTGGCGATTCACCCCTCCACTTT. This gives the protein CASSVGGDSPLHF.